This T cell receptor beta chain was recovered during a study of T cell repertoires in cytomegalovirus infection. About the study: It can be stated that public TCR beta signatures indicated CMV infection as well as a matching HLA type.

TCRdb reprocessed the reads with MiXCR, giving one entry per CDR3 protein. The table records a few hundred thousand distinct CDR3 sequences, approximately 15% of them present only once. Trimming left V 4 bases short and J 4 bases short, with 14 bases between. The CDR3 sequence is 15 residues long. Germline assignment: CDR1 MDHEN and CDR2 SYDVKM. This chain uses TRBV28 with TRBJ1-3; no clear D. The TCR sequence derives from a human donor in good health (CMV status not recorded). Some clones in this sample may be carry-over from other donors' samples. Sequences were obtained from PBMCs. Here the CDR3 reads CASSSFRRSGNTIYF. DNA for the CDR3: TGTGCCAGCAGTTCGTTCAGGCGGTCAGGAAACACCATATATTTT.